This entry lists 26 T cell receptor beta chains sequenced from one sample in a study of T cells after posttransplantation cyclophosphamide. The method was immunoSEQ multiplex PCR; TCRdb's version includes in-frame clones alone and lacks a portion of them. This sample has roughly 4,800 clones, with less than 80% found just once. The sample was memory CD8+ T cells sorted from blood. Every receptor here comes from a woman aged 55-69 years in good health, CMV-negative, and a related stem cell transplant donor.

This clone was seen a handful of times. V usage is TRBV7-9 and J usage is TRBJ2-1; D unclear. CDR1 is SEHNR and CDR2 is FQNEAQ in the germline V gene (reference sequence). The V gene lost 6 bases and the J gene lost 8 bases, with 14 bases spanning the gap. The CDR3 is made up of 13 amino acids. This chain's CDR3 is CASRRGPNDEQFF. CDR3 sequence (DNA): TGTGCCAGCAGGAGAGGTCCGAACGATGAGCAGTTCTTC.

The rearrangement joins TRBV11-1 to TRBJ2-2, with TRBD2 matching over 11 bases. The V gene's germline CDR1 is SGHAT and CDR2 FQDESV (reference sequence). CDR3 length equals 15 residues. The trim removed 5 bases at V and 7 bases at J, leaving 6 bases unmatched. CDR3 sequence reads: CASSPSGRYFGELFF. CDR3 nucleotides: TGTGCCAGCAGCCCTAGCGGGAGGTATTTCGGGGAGCTGTTTTTT.

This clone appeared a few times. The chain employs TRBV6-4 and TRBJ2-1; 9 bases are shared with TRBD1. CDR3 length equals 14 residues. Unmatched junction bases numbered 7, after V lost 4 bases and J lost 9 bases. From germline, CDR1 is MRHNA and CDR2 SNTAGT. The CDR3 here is CASSGGQGLGEQFF. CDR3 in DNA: TGTGCCAGCAGTGGGGGACAGGGTCTTGGTGAGCAGTTCTTC.

The DNA for the CDR3 is TGTGCCAGCAGGGGACAGACAGAGCCACCCCTCCACTTT. Translated: CASRGQTEPPLHF. The V gene is TRBV28, the J gene TRBJ1-6; 7 positions agree with TRBD1. The V gene end was trimmed by 6 bases and the J gene end by 11 bases; junction bases not matched to a gene: 7. Germline V CDR1 and CDR2: MDHEN, SYDVKM. The CDR3 totals 13 residues.

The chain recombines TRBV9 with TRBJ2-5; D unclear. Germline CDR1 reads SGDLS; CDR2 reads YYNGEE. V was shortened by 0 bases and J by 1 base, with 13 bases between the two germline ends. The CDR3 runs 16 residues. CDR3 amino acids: CASSVGWAESQETQYF. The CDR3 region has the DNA TGTGCCAGCAGCGTAGGCTGGGCAGAGTCCCAAGAGACCCAGTACTTC.

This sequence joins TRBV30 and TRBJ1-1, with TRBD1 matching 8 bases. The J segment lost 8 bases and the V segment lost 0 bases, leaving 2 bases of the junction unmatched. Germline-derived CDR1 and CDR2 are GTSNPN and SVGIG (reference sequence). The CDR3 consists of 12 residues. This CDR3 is CAWSVQGVEAFF. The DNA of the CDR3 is TGTGCCTGGAGTGTACAGGGGGTAGAAGCTTTCTTT.

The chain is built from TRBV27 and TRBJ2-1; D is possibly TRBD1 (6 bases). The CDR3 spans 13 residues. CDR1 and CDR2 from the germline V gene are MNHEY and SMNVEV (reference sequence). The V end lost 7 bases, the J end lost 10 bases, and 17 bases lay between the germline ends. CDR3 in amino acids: CASTLQAGDEQFF. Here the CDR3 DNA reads TGTGCCAGCACCCTTCAAGCAGGGGACGAGCAGTTCTTC.

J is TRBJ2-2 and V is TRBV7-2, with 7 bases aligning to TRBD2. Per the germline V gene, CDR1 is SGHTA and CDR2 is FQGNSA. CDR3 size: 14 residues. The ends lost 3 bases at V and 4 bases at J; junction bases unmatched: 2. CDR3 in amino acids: CASSLWGGTGELFF. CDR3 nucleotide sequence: TGTGCCAGCAGCTTGTGGGGGGGCACCGGGGAGCTGTTTTTT.

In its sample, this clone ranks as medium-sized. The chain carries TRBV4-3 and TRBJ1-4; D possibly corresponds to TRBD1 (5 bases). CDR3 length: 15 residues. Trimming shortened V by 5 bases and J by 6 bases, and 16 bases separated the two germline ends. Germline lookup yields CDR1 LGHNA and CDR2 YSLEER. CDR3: CASSASRGLDEKLFF. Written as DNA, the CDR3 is TGCGCCAGCAGCGCGAGTAGGGGACTGGATGAAAAACTGTTTTTT.

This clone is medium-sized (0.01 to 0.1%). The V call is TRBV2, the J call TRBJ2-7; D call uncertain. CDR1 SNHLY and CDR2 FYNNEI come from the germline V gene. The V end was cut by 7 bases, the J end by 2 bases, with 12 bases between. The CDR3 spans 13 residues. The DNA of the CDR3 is TGTGCCAGCATCCCCCCCGCTACCTACGAGCAGTACTTC. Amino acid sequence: CASIPPATYEQYF.

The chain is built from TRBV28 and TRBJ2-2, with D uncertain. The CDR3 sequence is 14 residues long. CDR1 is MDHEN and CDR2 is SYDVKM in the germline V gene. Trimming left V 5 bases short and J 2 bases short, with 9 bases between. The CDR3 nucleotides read TGTGCCAGCAGTCCAACGACAAACACCGGGGAGCTGTTTTTT. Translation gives CASSPTTNTGELFF.

The DNA for the CDR3 is TGCGCCAGCAGCCCGACAGGGCCCTACGAGCAGTACTTC. Translating gives CASSPTGPYEQYF. This chain connects TRBV4-1 to TRBJ2-7, with TRBD1 identical over 7 bases. Germline V CDR1 and CDR2: MGHRA, YSYEKL. Trimming removed 4 bases from V and 2 bases from J; junction bases left unmatched: 2. This CDR3 contains 13 residues.

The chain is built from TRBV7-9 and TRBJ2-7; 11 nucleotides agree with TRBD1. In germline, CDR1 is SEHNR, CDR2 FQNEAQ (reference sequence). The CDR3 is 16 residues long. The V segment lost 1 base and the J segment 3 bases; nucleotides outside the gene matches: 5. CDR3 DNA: TGTGCCAGCAGCTTAGGGGGGACAGGGGGACTCTACGAGCAGTACTTC. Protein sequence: CASSLGGTGGLYEQYF.

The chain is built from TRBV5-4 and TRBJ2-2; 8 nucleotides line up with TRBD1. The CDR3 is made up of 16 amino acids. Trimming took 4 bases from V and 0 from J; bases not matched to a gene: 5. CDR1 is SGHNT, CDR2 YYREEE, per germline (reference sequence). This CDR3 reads CASSLKDRANTGELFF. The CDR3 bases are TGTGCCAGCAGCCTCAAGGACAGGGCGAACACCGGGGAGCTGTTTTTT. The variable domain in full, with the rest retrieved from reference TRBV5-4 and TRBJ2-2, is ETGVTQSPTHLIKTRGQQVTLRCSSQSGHNTVSWYQQALGQGPQFIFQYYREEENGRGNFPPRFSGLQFPNYSSELNVNALELDDSALYLCASSLKDRANTGELFFGEGSRLTVL.

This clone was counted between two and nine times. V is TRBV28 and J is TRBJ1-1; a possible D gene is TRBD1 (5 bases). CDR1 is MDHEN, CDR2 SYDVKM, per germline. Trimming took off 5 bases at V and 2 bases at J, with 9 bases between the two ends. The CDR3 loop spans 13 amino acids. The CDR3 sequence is CASSDRVNTEAFF. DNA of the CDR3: TGTGCCAGCAGTGACAGAGTTAACACTGAAGCTTTCTTT.

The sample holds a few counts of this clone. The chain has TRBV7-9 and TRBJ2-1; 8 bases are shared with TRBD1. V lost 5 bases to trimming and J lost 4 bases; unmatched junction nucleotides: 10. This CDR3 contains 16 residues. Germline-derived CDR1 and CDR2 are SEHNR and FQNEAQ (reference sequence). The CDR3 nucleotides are TGTGCCAGCAGCCCGGCCGAGGGACAGGCATACAATGAGCAGTTCTTC. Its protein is CASSPAEGQAYNEQFF.

The CDR3 DNA reads TGTGCCAGCAGCGTAGGGCTAGCGGGGGGGTCCGCAGATACGCAGTATTTT. As protein: CASSVGLAGGSADTQYF. The chain is built from TRBV9 and TRBJ2-3; 12 nucleotides agree with TRBD2. Trimming at V came to 0 bases and at J to 4 bases, leaving 6 bases not matched to a gene. The germline gives CDR1 SGDLS, CDR2 YYNGEE. This CDR3 is 17 amino acids long. Using reference TRBV9 and TRBJ2-3 for the parts outside the CDR3, the full variable domain is DSGVTQTPKHLITATGQRVTLRCSPRSGDLSVYWYQQSLDQGLQFLIQYYNGEERAKGNILERFSAQQFPDLHSELNLSSLELGDSALYFCASSVGLAGGSADTQYFGPGTRLTVL.

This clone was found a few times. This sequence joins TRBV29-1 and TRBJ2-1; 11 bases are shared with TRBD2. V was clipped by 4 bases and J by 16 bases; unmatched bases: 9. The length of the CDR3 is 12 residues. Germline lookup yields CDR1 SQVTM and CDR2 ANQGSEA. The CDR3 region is CSVVGTSGSYFF. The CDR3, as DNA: TGCAGCGTTGTAGGTACTAGCGGGAGTTATTTCTTC.

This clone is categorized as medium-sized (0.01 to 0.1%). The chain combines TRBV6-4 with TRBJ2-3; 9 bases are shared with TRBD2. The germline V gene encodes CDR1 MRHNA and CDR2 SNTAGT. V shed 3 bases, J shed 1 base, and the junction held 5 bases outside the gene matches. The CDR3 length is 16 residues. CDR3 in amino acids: CASSDSASGGTDTQYF. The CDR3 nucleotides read TGTGCCAGCAGTGATTCGGCTAGCGGGGGCACAGATACGCAGTATTTT.

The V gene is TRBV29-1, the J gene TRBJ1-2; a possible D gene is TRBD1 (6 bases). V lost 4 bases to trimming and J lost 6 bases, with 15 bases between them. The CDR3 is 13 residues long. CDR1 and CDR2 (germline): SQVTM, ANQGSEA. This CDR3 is CSVVRDKADGYTF. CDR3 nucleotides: TGCAGCGTTGTCCGGGACAAGGCGGATGGCTACACCTTC.

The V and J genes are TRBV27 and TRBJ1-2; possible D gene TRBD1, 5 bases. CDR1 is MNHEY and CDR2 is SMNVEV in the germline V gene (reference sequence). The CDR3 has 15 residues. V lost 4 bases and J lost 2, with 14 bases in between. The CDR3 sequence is CASSSDSTRNYGYTF. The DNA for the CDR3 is TGTGCCAGCAGTTCCGACAGTACTCGGAACTATGGCTACACCTTC.

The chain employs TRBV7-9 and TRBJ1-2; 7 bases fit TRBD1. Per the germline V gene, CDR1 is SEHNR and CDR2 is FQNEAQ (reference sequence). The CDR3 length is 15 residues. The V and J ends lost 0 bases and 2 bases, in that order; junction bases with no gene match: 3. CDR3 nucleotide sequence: TGTGCCAGCAGCTTAGCGGGACAGCCCAACTATGGCTACACCTTC. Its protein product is CASSLAGQPNYGYTF.

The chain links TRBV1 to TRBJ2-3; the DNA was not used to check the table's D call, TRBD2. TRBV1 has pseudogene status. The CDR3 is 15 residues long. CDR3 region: CTSSQDQLAGDTQYF. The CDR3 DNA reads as TGCACCAGCAGCCAAGATCAACTAGCGGGAGATACGCAGTATTTT.

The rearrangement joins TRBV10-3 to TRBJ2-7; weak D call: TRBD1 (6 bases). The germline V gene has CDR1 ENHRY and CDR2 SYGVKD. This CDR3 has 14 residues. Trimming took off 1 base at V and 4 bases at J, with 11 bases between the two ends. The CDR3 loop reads CAISEYAGEYEQYF. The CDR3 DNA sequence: TGTGCCATCAGTGAGTATGCAGGGGAATACGAGCAGTACTTC.

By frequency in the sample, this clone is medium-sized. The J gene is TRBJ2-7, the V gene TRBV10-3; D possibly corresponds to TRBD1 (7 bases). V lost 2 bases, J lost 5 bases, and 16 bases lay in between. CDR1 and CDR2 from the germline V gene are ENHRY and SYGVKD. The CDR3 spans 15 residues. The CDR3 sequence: CAISEAGQLEDEQYF. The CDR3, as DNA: TGTGCCATCAGTGAGGCGGGACAGCTAGAGGACGAGCAGTACTTC.

CDR3 protein: CASSLPRGPQHF. The CDR3 DNA sequence: TGTGCCAGCAGCCTTCCCCGGGGGCCCCAGCATTTT. J is TRBJ1-5 and V is TRBV28; D call uncertain. CDR3 length: 12 residues. The V gene's germline CDR1 is MDHEN and CDR2 SYDVKM. Trimming took off 6 bases at V and 9 bases at J, with 12 bases between the two ends. The complete variable domain, with remaining parts taken from reference TRBV28 and TRBJ1-5, reads DVKVTQSSRYLVKRTGEKVFLECVQDMDHENMFWYRQDPGLGLRLIYFSYDVKMKEKGDIPEGYSVSREKKERFSLILESASTNQTSMYLCASSLPRGPQHFGDGTRLSIL.